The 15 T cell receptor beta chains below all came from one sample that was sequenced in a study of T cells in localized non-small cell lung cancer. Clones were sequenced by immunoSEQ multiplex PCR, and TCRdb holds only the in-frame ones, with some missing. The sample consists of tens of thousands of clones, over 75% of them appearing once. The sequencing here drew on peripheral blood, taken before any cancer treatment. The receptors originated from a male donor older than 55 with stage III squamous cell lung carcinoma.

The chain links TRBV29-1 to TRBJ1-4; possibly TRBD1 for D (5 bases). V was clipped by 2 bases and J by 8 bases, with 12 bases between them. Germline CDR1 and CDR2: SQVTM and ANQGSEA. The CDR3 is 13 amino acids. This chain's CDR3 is CSVESGDEEKLFF. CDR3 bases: TGCAGCGTTGAATCGGGGGATGAGGAAAAACTGTTTTTT.

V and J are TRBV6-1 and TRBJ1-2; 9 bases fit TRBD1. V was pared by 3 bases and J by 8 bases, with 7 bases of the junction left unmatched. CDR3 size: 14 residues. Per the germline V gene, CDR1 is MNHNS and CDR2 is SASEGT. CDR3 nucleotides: TGTGCCAGCAGTGATTTACAGGGGGCGGAAGGCTACACCTTC. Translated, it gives CASSDLQGAEGYTF.

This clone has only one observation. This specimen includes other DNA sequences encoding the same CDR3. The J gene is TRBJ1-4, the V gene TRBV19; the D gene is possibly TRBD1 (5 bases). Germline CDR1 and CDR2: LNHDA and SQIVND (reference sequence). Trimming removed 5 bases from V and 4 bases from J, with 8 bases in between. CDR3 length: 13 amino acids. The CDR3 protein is CASSRQLNEKLFF. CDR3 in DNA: TGTGCCAGTAGTCGACAGCTTAATGAAAAACTGTTTTTT.

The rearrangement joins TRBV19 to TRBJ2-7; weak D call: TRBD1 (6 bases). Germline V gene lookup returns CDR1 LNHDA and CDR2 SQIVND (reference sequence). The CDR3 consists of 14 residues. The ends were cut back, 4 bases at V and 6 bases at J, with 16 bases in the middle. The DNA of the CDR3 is TGTGCCAGTAGTACCCAACAGGGAGCGGTCGAGCAGTACTTC. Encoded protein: CASSTQQGAVEQYF.

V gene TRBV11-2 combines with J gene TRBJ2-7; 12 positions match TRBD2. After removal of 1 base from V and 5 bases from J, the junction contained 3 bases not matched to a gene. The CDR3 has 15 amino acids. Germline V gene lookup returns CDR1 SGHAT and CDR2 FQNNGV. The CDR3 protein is CASSLARLAGDEQYF. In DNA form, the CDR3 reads TGTGCCAGCAGCTTAGCCCGACTAGCGGGAGACGAGCAGTACTTC.

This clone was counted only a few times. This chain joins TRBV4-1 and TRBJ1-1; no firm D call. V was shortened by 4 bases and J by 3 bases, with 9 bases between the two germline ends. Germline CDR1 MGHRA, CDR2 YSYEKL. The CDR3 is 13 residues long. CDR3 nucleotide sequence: TGCGCCAGCAGCCGGCAGGAGGACACTGAAGCTTTCTTT. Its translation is CASSRQEDTEAFF.

The CDR3 bases are TGTGCCAGTAGTATAGGGCTCGGTGGGAATCAGCCCCAGCATTTT. Translating it yields CASSIGLGGNQPQHF. The chain joins TRBV19 to TRBJ1-5; no clear D. The CDR3 loop spans 15 amino acids. Per germline, CDR1 LNHDA and CDR2 SQIVND (reference sequence). The V end was cut by 1 base, the J end by 4 bases, with 11 bases between. Full variable domain (outside the CDR3, taken from reference TRBV19 and TRBJ1-5): DGGITQSPKYLFRKEGQNVTLSCEQNLNHDAMYWYRQDPGQGLRLIYYSQIVNDFQKGDIAEGYSVSREKKESFPLTVTSAQKNPTAFYLCASSIGLGGNQPQHFGDGTRLSIL.

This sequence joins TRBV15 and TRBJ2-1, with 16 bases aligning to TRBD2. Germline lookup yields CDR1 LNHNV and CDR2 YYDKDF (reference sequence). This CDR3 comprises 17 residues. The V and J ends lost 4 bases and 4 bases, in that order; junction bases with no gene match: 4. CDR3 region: CATSKGTSGRGYNEQFF. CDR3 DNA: TGTGCCACCAGCAAAGGGACTAGCGGGAGGGGGTACAATGAGCAGTTCTTC.

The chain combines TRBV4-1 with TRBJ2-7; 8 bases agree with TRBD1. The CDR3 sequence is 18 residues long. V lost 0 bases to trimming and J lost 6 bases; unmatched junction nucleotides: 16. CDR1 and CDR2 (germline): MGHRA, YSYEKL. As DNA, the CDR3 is TGCGCCAGCAGCCAAGATATGCTACGGAGGCAGGGGGCAAGCGAGCAGTACTTC. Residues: CASSQDMLRRQGASEQYF.

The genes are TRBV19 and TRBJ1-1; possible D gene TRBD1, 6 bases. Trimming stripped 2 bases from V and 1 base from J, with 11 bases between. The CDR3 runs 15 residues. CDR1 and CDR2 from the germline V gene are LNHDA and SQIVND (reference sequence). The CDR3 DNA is TGTGCCAGTAGTATATGGGGGGGCGAGAACACTGAAGCTTTCTTT. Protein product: CASSIWGGENTEAFF.

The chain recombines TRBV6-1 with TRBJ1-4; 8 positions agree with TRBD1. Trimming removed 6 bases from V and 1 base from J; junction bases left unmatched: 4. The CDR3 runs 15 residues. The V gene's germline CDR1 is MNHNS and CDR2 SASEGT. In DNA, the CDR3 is TGTGCCAGCAGCCCTGGACAGGGAACTAATGAAAAACTGTTTTTT. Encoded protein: CASSPGQGTNEKLFF.

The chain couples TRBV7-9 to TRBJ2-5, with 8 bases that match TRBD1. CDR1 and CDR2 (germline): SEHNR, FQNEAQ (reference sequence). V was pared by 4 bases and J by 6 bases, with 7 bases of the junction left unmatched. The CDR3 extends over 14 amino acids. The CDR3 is CASSSGQGAKTQYF. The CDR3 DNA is TGTGCCAGCAGCTCAGGACAGGGCGCGAAGACCCAGTACTTC.

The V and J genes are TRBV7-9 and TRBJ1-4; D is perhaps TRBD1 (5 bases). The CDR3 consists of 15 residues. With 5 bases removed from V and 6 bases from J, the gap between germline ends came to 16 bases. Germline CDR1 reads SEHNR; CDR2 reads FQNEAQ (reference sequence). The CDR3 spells CASSRMGSRDEKLFF. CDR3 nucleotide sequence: TGTGCCAGCAGCAGGATGGGAAGCAGGGATGAAAAACTGTTTTTT. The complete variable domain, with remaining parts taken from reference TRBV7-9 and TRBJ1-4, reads DTGVSQNPRHKITKRGQNVTFRCDPISEHNRLYWYRQTLGQGPEFLTYFQNEAQLEKSRLLSDRFSAERPKGSFSTLEIQRTEQGDSAMYLCASSRMGSRDEKLFFGSGTQLSVL.

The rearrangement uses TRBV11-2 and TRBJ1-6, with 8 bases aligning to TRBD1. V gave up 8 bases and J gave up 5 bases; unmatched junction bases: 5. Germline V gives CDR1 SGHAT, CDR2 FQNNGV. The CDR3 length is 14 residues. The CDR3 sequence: CASRQGYDNSPLHF. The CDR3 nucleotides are TGTGCCAGCCGACAGGGGTACGATAATTCACCCCTCCACTTT.

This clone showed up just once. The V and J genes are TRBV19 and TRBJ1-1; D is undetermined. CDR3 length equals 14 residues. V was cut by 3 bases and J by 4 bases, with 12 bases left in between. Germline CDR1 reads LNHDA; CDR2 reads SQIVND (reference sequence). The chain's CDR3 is CASSMIRERTEAFF. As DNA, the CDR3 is TGTGCCAGTAGTATGATCCGGGAGCGCACTGAAGCTTTCTTT. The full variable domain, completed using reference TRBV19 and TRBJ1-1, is DGGITQSPKYLFRKEGQNVTLSCEQNLNHDAMYWYRQDPGQGLRLIYYSQIVNDFQKGDIAEGYSVSREKKESFPLTVTSAQKNPTAFYLCASSMIRERTEAFFGQGTRLTVV.